The clone carrying this TCR beta chain was recorded many times. Its antigen is as yet unknown. Germline V gene lookup returns CDR1 SNHLY and CDR2 FYNNEI. The CDR3 is 12 amino acids. Germline trimming cut 6 bases from V and 6 bases from J; bases unmatched to any gene: 4. The data belong to a study of regulatory T cells in long-lasting Graves disease. Study background: Persistent cases took antithyroid drugs over 5 years and stayed TSH receptor antibody positive.

Investigators prepared the TCR beta libraries by applying iRepertoire HTBI primers and Arm-PCR of CDR3 regions. TCRdb used MiXCR to reprocess the multiplex PCR reads, holding one entry per CDR3 protein. The table shows 360,000 or so distinct CDR3 sequences, with roughly 23% occurring only once. General study points: Persistent disease showed a preference for TRBV28, TRBJ1-2 and TRBJ2-5. Lower TCR diversity characterized persistent Graves' patients relative to newly diagnosed patients.

Stated time point: persistent/refractory GD, antithyroid drugs over 5 years with positive TRAb. Researchers made the TCR library from RNA that was extracted from PBMCs. The collection involved drawing nine milliliters of peripheral blood into EDTA tubes. The TCR originated in a woman aged 40 to 49 with Graves disease. The chain carries TRBV2 and TRBJ2-7; 8 positions match TRBD1. The material was peripheral blood mononuclear cells (PBMCs), obtained when the disease was refractory, from a patient treated with antithyroid drugs. CDR3 DNA sequence: TGTGCCAGCAGGCTACAGGGGGGCGAGCAGTACTTC. Translation: CASRLQGGEQYF.